This T cell receptor (beta chain) derives from a study of sequential checkpoint blockade in melanoma. Background on the study: Randomization was 1:1 between first-line nivolumab→ipilimumab and ipilimumab→nivolumab.

Trimming shortened V by 6 bases and J by 3 bases, and 15 bases separated the two germline ends. Per germline, CDR1 MNHNY and CDR2 SVGAGI (reference sequence). The CDR3 spans 14 residues. Sequenced by immunoSEQ multiplex PCR; TCRdb stores in-frame clones only, minus some. The table has about 28,000 clones, more than 80% seen once; the top ten hold roughly a sixth. This sample's treatment: randomized to nivolumab then ipilimumab (arm A) or the reverse (arm B). This clonotype was obtained from a human donor with melanoma. The sample here was CD8+ T cells sorted from blood (inferred from file names), taken from a patient given nivolumab and ipilimumab in sequence. The gene calls are TRBV6-6 and TRBJ2-7, with D maybe TRBD1 (6 bases). The CDR3 DNA is TGTGCCAGCAGCCTATACGAACAGGGCTACGAGCAGTACTTC. Its translation: CASSLYEQGYEQYF.